The clone carrying this T cell receptor (beta chain) was counted a single time. Sequencing used immunoSEQ multiplex PCR; TCRdb keeps in-frame clones, though not all of them. The sample lists under 150,000 clones, 75% to 90% seen once, with around 8% in the top ten. The record originates from a study of blood T cell repertoires in COVID-19. Germline values: CDR1 SNHLY, CDR2 FYNNEI. V was trimmed by 6 bases and J by 3 bases, leaving 12 bases between them. The length of the CDR3 is 13 residues. The chain has TRBV2 and TRBJ2-7; no clear D gene. This TCR derives from a middle-aged woman with acute or convalescent COVID-19. The sample was peripheral blood. CDR3 sequence reads: CASSVGRLYEQYF. CDR3 coding DNA: TGTGCCAGCAGCGTCGGCAGGCTCTACGAGCAGTACTTC. The whole variable domain, filled in from reference TRBV2 and TRBJ2-7, reads EPEVTQTPSHQVTQMGQEVILRCVPISNHLYFYWYRQILGQKVEFLVSFYNNEISEKSEIFDDQFSVERPDGSNFTLKIRSTKLEDSAMYFCASSVGRLYEQYFGPGTRLTVT.